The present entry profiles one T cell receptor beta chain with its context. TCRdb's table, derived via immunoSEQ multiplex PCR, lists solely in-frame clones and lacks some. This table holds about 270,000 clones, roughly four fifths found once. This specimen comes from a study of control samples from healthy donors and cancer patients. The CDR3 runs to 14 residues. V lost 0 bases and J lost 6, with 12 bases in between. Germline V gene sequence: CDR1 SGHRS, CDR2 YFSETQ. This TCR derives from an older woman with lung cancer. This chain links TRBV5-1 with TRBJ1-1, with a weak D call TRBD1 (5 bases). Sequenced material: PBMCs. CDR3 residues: CASSLEGPGAEAFF. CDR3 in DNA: TGCGCCAGCAGCTTGGAAGGACCGGGGGCTGAAGCTTTCTTT.